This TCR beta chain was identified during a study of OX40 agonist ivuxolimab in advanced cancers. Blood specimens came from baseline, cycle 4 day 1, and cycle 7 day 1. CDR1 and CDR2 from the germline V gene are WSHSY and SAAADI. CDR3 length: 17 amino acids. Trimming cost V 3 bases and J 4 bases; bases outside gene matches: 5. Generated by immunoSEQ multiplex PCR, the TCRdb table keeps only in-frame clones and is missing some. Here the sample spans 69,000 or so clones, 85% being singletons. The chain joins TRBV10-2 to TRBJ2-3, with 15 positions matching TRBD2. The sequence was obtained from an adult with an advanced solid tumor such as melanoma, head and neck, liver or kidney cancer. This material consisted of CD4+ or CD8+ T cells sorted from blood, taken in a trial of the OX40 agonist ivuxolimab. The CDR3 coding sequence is TGCGCCAGCAGTGAACCCCGGACTAGCGGGAGGGCAGATACGCAGTATTTT. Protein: CASSEPRTSGRADTQYF.